The text below deals with one T cell receptor beta chain. Its antigen has not been determined. The record has no base qualities; no much larger clone is one base away. This sample stems from a study of T cell changes during pregnancy in multiple sclerosis (dated by TCRdb to about 2019). About the study as a whole: In women with multiple sclerosis, the researchers looked at how the T cell repertoire shifted as pregnancy progressed.

The CDR3 sequence holds 11 residues, the cysteine and phenylalanine included. Just CDR3 DNA is preserved here, 33 bases in frame from base 1. As encoded in the germline V gene (reference sequence), CDR1 is DFQATT while CDR2 is SNEGSKA. A distance of 10 bases separates the germline ends of V and J, which lose 2 bases and 10 bases respectively. The method was the immunoSEQ multiplex PCR assay. TCRdb obtained this table from immuneACCESS and retained in-frame rearrangements with V and J assigned. These tables miss some clones; where compared with another copy, unresolved V genes account for less than half of the shortfall, and the remainder is unexplained. Across this sample there are 55,000 to 95,000 clones, with 85% to 95% seen only once. Roughly 2% of the sample lies in the top ten.

The receptor's source is a female donor in good health, enrolled as a control in a pregnancy study. The rearrangement combines TRBV20-1 with TRBJ2-3; the D gene is possibly TRBD2, with 6 bases matching. Specimen: peripheral blood, collected in the second trimester of pregnancy. The DNA is TGCAGTGCTAGATACGGGAGTGCGCAGTATTTT. It translates to CSARYGSAQYF.